This TCR beta chain was sequenced in a study of T-cell memory formation after mild COVID-19. Study information: Largely, TCR clusters stayed within a single donor. Study-wide results and limits: From day 15 to 85, contracting clones were balanced between CD4 and CD8, whereas later expanders leaned toward CD4+.

The length of the CDR3 is 12 residues. CDR1 is SEHNR and CDR2 is FQNEAQ in the germline V gene (reference sequence). The V and J ends lost 4 bases and 6 bases respectively, with 8 bases between them. TCRdb reprocessed the 5' RACE reads with MiXCR, giving one entry per CDR3 protein. The sample consists of roughly 340,000 distinct CDR3 sequences, around 20% of them appearing once. About this clonotype itself: Antigen: not known.

Sequenced sample: PBMCs or a T cell subset sorted from them (not recorded which). This chain joins TRBV7-9 and TRBJ2-3, with D unclear. This TCR came from a man younger than 35 who had mild COVID-19 (a few samples of this study predate the infection). Cell type and time point are not known. The CDR3, as DNA: TGTGCCAGCAGCTCCATAGAGGATACGCAGTATTTT. Residues: CASSSIEDTQYF. Variable domain in full (rest from reference TRBV7-9 and TRBJ2-3): DTGVSQNPRHKITKRGQNVTFRCDPISEHNRLYWYRQTLGQGPEFLTYFQNEAQLEKSRLLSDRFSAERPKGSFSTLEIQRTEQGDSAMYLCASSSIEDTQYFGPGTRLTVL.